What follows describes a single T cell receptor (beta chain). Its antigen is not known. TCRdb's copy holds only in-frame clones and misses some; the assay was immunoSEQ multiplex PCR. The sample consists of 10,000 or so clones, about 73% of them appearing once. The data derive from a study of graft-versus-host responses after intestinal transplantation. The wider study: Multivisceral, liver-intestinal, or isolated intestinal transplants were received by the recipients. Every recipient had anti-thymocyte globulin induction and roughly 3 years of tacrolimus plus steroids.

The CDR3 loop spans 12 amino acids. Trimming cost V 6 bases and J 5 bases; bases outside gene matches: 2. Germline CDR1 is SNHLY and CDR2 is FYNNEI. Both intraepithelial and lamina propria lymphocytes were released by processing graft tissue. Study results and limitations: GvH clones occurred in recipient marrow; some first appeared in ileum or blood. Maximum circulating GvH clone levels tracked with early post-transplant HvG decreases.

This chain links TRBV2 with TRBJ2-5; 8 nucleotides line up with TRBD1. The source of this sequence is a human patient who received an intestinal transplant, so some T cells may come from the graft donor. Sequencing was performed on ileum tissue, taken less than 150 days after intestinal transplantation. CDR3 protein: CASRRQGETQYF. Written as DNA, the CDR3 is TGTGCCAGCAGACGACAGGGGGAGACCCAGTACTTC.